Following are 21 T cell receptor beta chains from one sample sequenced in a study of regulatory T cells in long-lasting Graves disease. Relying on iRepertoire HTBI primers and Arm-PCR of CDR3 regions, the team built TCR beta libraries. TCRdb reanalysed the multiplex PCR reads using MiXCR and keeps one entry per CDR3 protein. Of about 350,000 distinct CDR3 sequences in the sample, 16% were seen once. This sample's time point: newly diagnosed GD, antithyroid drugs for less than 3 months. RNA extracted from PBMCs served as the sequencing template. This sample also appeared in a second study, on T cells in Graves' hyperthyroidism and ophthalmopathy.

The specimen comprised peripheral blood mononuclear cells (PBMCs), sampled at new diagnosis, from a patient treated with antithyroid drugs. The receptors were sampled from a middle-aged man with Graves disease.

This clonotype was found many times. This sequence joins TRBV10-3 and TRBJ2-1, with 13 bases identical to TRBD2. The CDR3 sequence is 15 residues long. Germline V gene data show CDR1 as ENHRY and CDR2 as SYGVKD. V trimming: 5 bases; J trimming: 7 bases; junction bases outside the gene matches: 5. The DNA for the CDR3 is TGTGCCATCAGTTTTCGGACTAGCGGGGGAAATGAGCAGTTCTTC. This encodes CAISFRTSGGNEQFF.

This clonotype was recorded many times. The V and J genes are TRBV5-1 and TRBJ2-1, with D perhaps TRBD1 (6 bases). Trimming shortened V by 2 bases and J by 6 bases, and 12 bases separated the two germline ends. The CDR3 runs 14 residues. CDR1 is SGHRS, CDR2 YFSETQ, per germline. The CDR3 loop reads CASSFLTGSNEQFF. CDR3 sequence (DNA): TGCGCCAGCAGCTTCCTAACAGGGTCCAATGAGCAGTTCTTC.

In this sample, this clonotype turned up many times. V is TRBV6-5 and J is TRBJ1-5; D is perhaps TRBD1 (6 bases). Per germline, CDR1 MNHEY and CDR2 SVGAGI. The germline V and J ends were trimmed by 0 bases and 4 bases, with 13 bases remaining between them. This CDR3 is built from 16 residues. This CDR3 is CASSYSDPDRNQPQHF. CDR3 DNA sequence: TGTGCCAGCAGTTACTCGGACCCGGACAGAAATCAGCCCCAGCATTTT.

The gene calls are TRBV29-1 and TRBJ2-7; no clear D. The germline gives CDR1 SQVTM, CDR2 ANQGSEA. The CDR3 loop spans 12 amino acids. Trimming took off 4 bases at V and 4 bases at J, with 11 bases between the two ends. Here the CDR3 reads CSVGSYSYEQYF. The CDR3 bases are TGCAGCGTTGGGTCATACAGTTACGAGCAGTACTTC.

The chain couples TRBV5-1 to TRBJ2-2, with D possibly being TRBD1 (5 bases). V was cut by 4 bases and J by 0 bases, with 10 bases left in between. Germline V gives CDR1 SGHRS, CDR2 YFSETQ. CDR3 length: 15 amino acids. The CDR3 region is CASSLGVPNTGELFF. CDR3 coding DNA: TGCGCCAGCAGCCTAGGGGTACCGAACACCGGGGAGCTGTTTTTT. Supplemented by reference TRBV5-1 and TRBJ2-2, the full variable domain reads KAGVTQTPRYLIKTRGQQVTLSCSPISGHRSVSWYQQTPGQGLQFLFEYFSETQRNKGNFPGRFSGRQFSNSRSEMNVSTLELGDSALYLCASSLGVPNTGELFFGEGSRLTVL.

In DNA, the CDR3 is TGTGCCAGCGGCACGGGGACGGGGGGTGAAAAACTGTTTTTT. Protein: CASGTGTGGEKLFF. The chain is built from TRBV6-1 and TRBJ1-4; a weak D match, TRBD1 (5 bases). The CDR3 runs 14 residues. V was clipped by 8 bases and J by 7 bases, with 17 bases between them. Germline V gives CDR1 MNHNS, CDR2 SASEGT.

This chain links TRBV6-1 with TRBJ2-2, with TRBD2 as a possible D gene (6 bases). Germline V gives CDR1 MNHNS, CDR2 SASEGT. This CDR3 is 14 amino acids long. The V and J ends lost 6 bases and 3 bases respectively, with 11 bases between them. CDR3 DNA sequence: TGTGCCAGCAGGGGGGGACTTTACACCGGGGAGCTGTTTTTT. Encoded protein: CASRGGLYTGELFF.

This clonotype was detected many times. The J gene is TRBJ1-3, the V gene TRBV12-3 or TRBV12-4; D not resolved. The V end lost 3 bases, the J end lost 0 bases, and 3 bases lay between the germline ends. The CDR3 runs to 13 residues. CDR3 in amino acids: CASSFSSGNTIYF. The CDR3 coding sequence is TGTGCCAGCAGTTTTAGCTCTGGAAACACCATATATTTT.

The sample holds many counts of this clonotype. The chain is built from TRBV28 and TRBJ2-3; 11 nucleotides align to TRBD1. The CDR3 totals 15 residues. CDR1 and CDR2 from the germline V gene are MDHEN and SYDVKM. J lost 5 bases, V lost 6 bases, and 7 bases had no gene match. The chain's CDR3 is CASRSHGTGGDTQYF. Here the CDR3 DNA reads TGTGCCAGCAGATCACACGGGACAGGGGGAGATACGCAGTATTTT. The variable domain in full, completed from reference TRBV28 and TRBJ2-3, reads DVKVTQSSRYLVKRTGEKVFLECVQDMDHENMFWYRQDPGLGLRLIYFSYDVKMKEKGDIPEGYSVSREKKERFSLILESASTNQTSMYLCASRSHGTGGDTQYFGPGTRLTVL.

Many counts were recorded for this clonotype. J is TRBJ2-7 and V is TRBV6-2 or TRBV6-3; no reliable D call. This CDR3 has 15 amino acids. Per germline, CDR1 MNHEY and CDR2 SVGEGT. The V end was cut by 5 bases, the J end by 0 bases, with 14 bases between. In DNA form, the CDR3 reads TGTGCCAGCAGTGAAGTTTTCCACCGCTCCTACGAGCAGTACTTC. This encodes CASSEVFHRSYEQYF.

The sample holds many counts of this clonotype. This chain joins TRBV28 and TRBJ2-5, with a possible D match to TRBD2 (6 bases). V was trimmed by 2 bases and J by 2 bases, leaving 9 bases between them. The CDR3 extends over 14 amino acids. Germline CDR1 is MDHEN and CDR2 is SYDVKM. The CDR3 loop is CASSLGGEQETQYF. The CDR3 region has the DNA TGTGCCAGCAGTTTAGGAGGGGAGCAAGAGACCCAGTACTTC. Full variable domain (outside the CDR3, taken from reference TRBV28 and TRBJ2-5): DVKVTQSSRYLVKRTGEKVFLECVQDMDHENMFWYRQDPGLGLRLIYFSYDVKMKEKGDIPEGYSVSREKKERFSLILESASTNQTSMYLCASSLGGEQETQYFGPGTRLLVL.

At least ten counts were recorded for this clonotype. The chain is built from TRBV6-5 and TRBJ2-5, with 10 positions matching TRBD2. This CDR3 spans 15 amino acids. Germline lookup yields CDR1 MNHEY and CDR2 SVGAGI. After removal of 2 bases from V and 5 bases from J, the junction contained 5 bases not matched to a gene. The CDR3 coding sequence is TGTGCCAGCAGTTACGGTTCTAGCGGGGGTGAGACCCAGTACTTC. Its translation: CASSYGSSGGETQYF.

The chain carries TRBV7-2 and TRBJ1-5, with D unresolved. CDR1 SGHTA and CDR2 FQGNSA come from the germline V gene. V gave up 4 bases and J gave up 3 bases, with 10 bases separating them. This CDR3 is 14 amino acids long. For the CDR3, the DNA is TGTGCCAGCAGCTCCGTAGCCGCCAATCAGCCCCAGCATTTT. This encodes CASSSVAANQPQHF.

V is TRBV20-1 and J is TRBJ2-7; possibly TRBD1 for D (7 bases). Per the germline V gene, CDR1 is DFQATT and CDR2 is SNEGSKA (reference sequence). There are 14 residues in the CDR3. The CDR3 region is CSLTGQEGDYEQYF. Written as DNA, the CDR3 is TGCAGCCTCACCGGACAGGAGGGGGATTACGAGCAGTACTTC.

This clonotype was picked up a small number of times. A much larger clone lies a single base off, so this may be a read error. This sequence joins TRBV28 and TRBJ1-1; D not resolved. The CDR3 has 13 amino acids. Germline V gene sequence: CDR1 MDHEN, CDR2 SYDVKM. CDR3 coding DNA: TGTGCCAGCAGTTTATTCCCGAACACTGGAGCTTTCTTT. It encodes CASSLFPNTGAFF.

A word on this clonotype: A much larger clone differs from this one at a single base, so this may be a read error. V gene TRBV5-6 combines with J gene TRBJ2-2; 11 nucleotides align to TRBD2. Germline loops: CDR1 SGHDT, CDR2 YYEEEE. This CDR3 comprises 15 residues. The CDR3 reads CASSSGGAGTEELFF. CDR3 in DNA: TGTGCCAGCAGTAGCGGGGGGGCCGGCACCGAGGAGCTGTTTTTT. The full variable domain, rest sourced from reference TRBV5-6 and TRBJ2-2, is DAGVTQSPTHLIKTRGQQVTLRCSPKSGHDTVSWYQQALGQGPQFIFQYYEEEERQRGNFPDRFSGHQFPNYSSELNVNALLLGDSALYLCASSSGGAGTEELFFGEGSRLTVL.

This clonotype was seen at least ten times. The chain couples TRBV27 to TRBJ2-1; TRBD1 matches 7 bases. CDR1 is MNHEY and CDR2 is SMNVEV in the germline V gene (reference sequence). Trimming took 4 bases from V and 5 from J; bases not matched to a gene: 2. The CDR3 totals 13 residues. The CDR3 loop is CASSSDRHNEQFF. The CDR3 DNA follows: TGTGCCAGCAGTTCGGACAGGCACAATGAGCAGTTCTTC.

This clonotype was seen ten or more times. The gene calls are TRBV5-1 and TRBJ1-1, with D maybe TRBD1 (5 bases). The V gene's germline CDR1 is SGHRS and CDR2 YFSETQ. The V and J ends lost 5 bases and 5 bases respectively, with 13 bases between them. The CDR3 is 13 amino acids. DNA for the CDR3: TGCGCCAGCAGGACGGGGACTGGGACTGAAGCTTTCTTT. It translates to CASRTGTGTEAFF.

V and J are TRBV4-1 and TRBJ1-4, with D perhaps TRBD1 (6 bases). The CDR3 runs to 14 residues. Germline CDR1 MGHRA, CDR2 YSYEKL. V was cut by 4 bases and J by 4 bases, with 10 bases left in between. CDR3 sequence reads: CASSRDRFNEKLFF. In DNA, the CDR3 is TGCGCCAGCAGCCGAGACAGGTTTAATGAAAAACTGTTTTTT.

This clonotype was seen ten or more times. The chain has TRBV28 and TRBJ1-5; no definite D call. Trimming took off 2 bases at V and 7 bases at J, with 9 bases between the two ends. CDR3 length: 13 amino acids. Germline CDR1 reads MDHEN; CDR2 reads SYDVKM. This CDR3 reads CASSLPGLQPQHF. The CDR3 coding sequence is TGTGCCAGCAGTTTACCAGGTTTGCAGCCCCAGCATTTT.

The CDR3 is CASSLSGGYSEQYF. The CDR3 region has the DNA TGCGCCAGCAGCTTGTCGGGGGGCTACAGTGAGCAGTACTTC. The chain recombines TRBV5-1 with TRBJ2-5; D might be TRBD2 (7 bases). Germline V gives CDR1 SGHRS, CDR2 YFSETQ. This CDR3 region has 14 residues. Between the trimmed V and J ends, which lost 1 base and 11 bases, there was a span of 18 bases.